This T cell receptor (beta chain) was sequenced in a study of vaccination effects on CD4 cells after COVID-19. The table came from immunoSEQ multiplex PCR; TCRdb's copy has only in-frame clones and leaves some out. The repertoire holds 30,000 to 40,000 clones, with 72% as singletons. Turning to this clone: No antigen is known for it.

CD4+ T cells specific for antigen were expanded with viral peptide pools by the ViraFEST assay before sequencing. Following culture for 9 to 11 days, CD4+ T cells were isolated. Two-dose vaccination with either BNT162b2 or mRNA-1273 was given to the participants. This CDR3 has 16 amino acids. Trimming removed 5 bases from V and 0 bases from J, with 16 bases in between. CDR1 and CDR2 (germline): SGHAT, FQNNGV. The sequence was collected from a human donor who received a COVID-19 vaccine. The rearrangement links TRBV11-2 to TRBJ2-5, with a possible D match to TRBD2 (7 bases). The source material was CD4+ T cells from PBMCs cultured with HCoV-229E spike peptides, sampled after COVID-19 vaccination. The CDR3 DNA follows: TGTGCCAGCAGCAGCCGGGGGGCCCGCAACCAAGAGACCCAGTACTTC. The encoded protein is CASSSRGARNQETQYF.